These 23 T cell receptor beta chains were all obtained from the same sample, sequenced in a study of PD-1 blockade in classical Hodgkin lymphoma. TCRdb's table, derived via immunoSEQ multiplex PCR, lists solely in-frame clones and lacks some. The sample lists 10,000 to 15,000 clones; 80% were seen once. Patients all relapsed after autologous stem cell transplantation, and there was variation in brentuximab vedotin exposure. The material was peripheral blood mononuclear cells (PBMCs), obtained at baseline. The receptors shown here come from a human donor with classical Hodgkin lymphoma.

The chain carries TRBV5-5 and TRBJ1-2, with D unresolved. Germline V lookup: CDR1 SGHKS, CDR2 YYEKEE (reference sequence). V was pared by 2 bases and J by 4 bases, with 12 bases between. This CDR3 is 14 amino acids long. The CDR3 bases are TGTGCCAGCAGCTTACAAACGGTTTCCTATGGCTACACCTTC. Translation gives CASSLQTVSYGYTF.

The CDR3 DNA sequence: TGTGCCAGCAGCTCCCTAAAGAGACTAGCGGGACCTTACAATGAGCAGTTCTTC. It codes for CASSSLKRLAGPYNEQFF. This sequence joins TRBV5-4 and TRBJ2-1; 11 positions match TRBD2. V trimming: 3 bases; J trimming: 4 bases; junction bases outside the gene matches: 12. CDR1 and CDR2 (germline): SGHNT, YYREEE (reference sequence). CDR3 length: 18 residues.

This clone was detected only a few times. The V and J genes are TRBV5-6 and TRBJ2-1; TRBD2 agrees at 11 bases. CDR1 SGHDT and CDR2 YYEEEE come from the germline V gene. This CDR3 is built from 17 residues. V shed 1 base, J shed 2 bases, and the junction held 5 bases outside the gene matches. CDR3 sequence (DNA): TGTGCCAGCAGCTTGTTTAGCGGGGGGGCCACCTACAATGAGCAGTTCTTC. It codes for CASSLFSGGATYNEQFF. Using reference TRBV5-6 and TRBJ2-1 for the parts outside the CDR3, the full variable domain is DAGVTQSPTHLIKTRGQQVTLRCSPKSGHDTVSWYQQALGQGPQFIFQYYEEEERQRGNFPDRFSGHQFPNYSSELNVNALLLGDSALYLCASSLFSGGATYNEQFFGPGTRLTVL.

This clone was picked up a small number of times. V usage is TRBV6-6 and J usage is TRBJ1-1, with 7 nucleotides matching TRBD1. Germline V gene data show CDR1 as MNHNY and CDR2 as SVGAGI (reference sequence). The trim removed 6 bases at V and 0 bases at J, leaving 7 bases unmatched. CDR3 length: 15 amino acids. The CDR3 sequence: CASRQQGRLNTEAFF. Here the CDR3 DNA reads TGTGCCAGCAGGCAACAGGGGCGACTGAACACTGAAGCTTTCTTT.

This chain connects TRBV5-5 to TRBJ1-3, with a possible D match to TRBD1 (5 bases). The CDR3 runs 14 residues. V was shortened by 4 bases and J by 5 bases, with 13 bases between the two germline ends. The germline V gene encodes CDR1 SGHKS and CDR2 YYEKEE (reference sequence). The chain's CDR3 is CASSRDLYRNTIYF. Here the CDR3 DNA reads TGTGCCAGCAGCCGGGACCTATACAGAAACACCATATATTTT.

The gene calls are TRBV5-1 and TRBJ1-3; D is unclear. The germline V gene encodes CDR1 SGHRS and CDR2 YFSETQ. Between the trimmed V and J ends, which lost 3 bases and 0 bases, there was a span of 16 bases. CDR3 length equals 17 residues. The DNA of the CDR3 is TGCGCCAGCAGCTCGAATCCGGGAGCGACCTCTGGAAACACCATATATTTT. This sequence encodes CASSSNPGATSGNTIYF. The whole variable domain, remainder taken from reference TRBV5-1 and TRBJ1-3, is KAGVTQTPRYLIKTRGQQVTLSCSPISGHRSVSWYQQTPGQGLQFLFEYFSETQRNKGNFPGRFSGRQFSNSRSEMNVSTLELGDSALYLCASSSNPGATSGNTIYFGEGSWLTVV.

This chain uses TRBV5-4 with TRBJ1-4, with D possibly being TRBD1 (6 bases). The CDR3 covers 15 residues. V lost 3 bases to trimming and J lost 8 bases, with 17 bases between them. Germline V gene lookup returns CDR1 SGHNT and CDR2 YYREEE (reference sequence). The CDR3 DNA reads TGTGCCAGCAGCTCCATGACAGGTTTTTCGGAAAAACTGTTTTTT. Amino acids: CASSSMTGFSEKLFF.

The rearrangement uses TRBV18 and TRBJ1-5, with TRBD1 identical over 7 bases. The CDR3 spans 16 residues. Germline V gives CDR1 KGHSH, CDR2 LQKENI. The junction had 7 bases not matched to a gene; V was cut back by 4 bases and J by 1 base. In DNA, the CDR3 is TGTGCCAGCTCACTGTCGACAGGGTTGAGCAATCAGCCCCAGCATTTT. Protein: CASSLSTGLSNQPQHF.

The table lists this clone with a count of one. The chain is built from TRBV4-2 and TRBJ1-4; the D is unclear. Germline V lookup: CDR1 LGHNA, CDR2 YNFKEQ. V was pared by 4 bases and J by 4 bases, with 13 bases between. The CDR3 extends over 15 amino acids. The CDR3 region is CASSPGGEYNEKLFF. For the CDR3, the DNA is TGTGCCAGCAGCCCCGGCGGGGAATATAATGAAAAACTGTTTTTT.

This clone was recorded only once. V and J are TRBV11-3 and TRBJ1-6; D not certain. The CDR3 length is 13 residues. V was clipped by 1 base and J by 8 bases, with 6 bases between them. CDR1 is SGHNT, CDR2 YENEEA, per germline. The CDR3 region has the DNA TGTGCCAGCAGCTTAGTGGTGGATTCACCCCTCCACTTT. This codes for CASSLVVDSPLHF.

This clone counts as medium-sized. The chain joins TRBV15 to TRBJ2-5; D remains unclear. V gave up 0 bases and J gave up 14 bases, with 7 bases separating them. CDR3 length: 10 residues. Germline CDR1 LNHNV, CDR2 YYDKDF (reference sequence). CDR3 protein: CATSRDRLYF. The CDR3 bases are TGTGCCACCAGCAGAGATCGACTCTACTTC.

This clone was observed a single time. This chain uses TRBV7-6 with TRBJ1-1; 8 bases fit TRBD1. The CDR3 has 15 residues. The ends lost 1 base at V and 1 base at J; junction bases unmatched: 2. In germline, CDR1 is SGHVS, CDR2 FNYEAQ. CDR3 coding DNA: TGTGCCAGCAGCTTAGGCCAGGGGGCGAACACTGAAGCTTTCTTT. Its protein product is CASSLGQGANTEAFF.

The J gene is TRBJ1-2, the V gene TRBV9; possibly TRBD1 for D (6 bases). The V and J ends lost 3 bases and 4 bases respectively, with 13 bases between them. CDR3 length: 14 residues. Germline V gene data show CDR1 as SGDLS and CDR2 as YYNGEE. In DNA form, the CDR3 reads TGTGCCAGCAGCGGACAGGTGGGGGTCTATGGCTACACCTTC. Residues: CASSGQVGVYGYTF.

This chain joins TRBV14 and TRBJ2-3; D not resolved. V gave up 6 bases and J gave up 4 bases, with 8 bases separating them. Germline V lookup: CDR1 SGHDN, CDR2 FVKESK. This CDR3 is 12 amino acids long. The DNA of the CDR3 is TGTGCCAGCAGTCTATATTCAGATACGCAGTATTTT. Protein sequence: CASSLYSDTQYF.

The V and J genes are TRBV7-2 and TRBJ2-3; D is perhaps TRBD1 (5 bases). CDR1 and CDR2 (germline): SGHTA, FQGNSA. CDR3 length equals 16 residues. Trimming stripped 1 base from V and 2 bases from J, with 13 bases between. CDR3 DNA sequence: TGTGCCAGCAGCTTAGAATGGGGCGGAGCCACAGATACGCAGTATTTT. Amino acids: CASSLEWGGATDTQYF.

The V and J genes are TRBV5-1 and TRBJ1-4, with D perhaps matching TRBD1 (6 bases). Germline CDR1 reads SGHRS; CDR2 reads YFSETQ. The CDR3 covers 13 residues. The V and J ends lost 4 bases and 7 bases respectively, with 11 bases between them. The DNA for the CDR3 is TGCGCCAGCAGCACAGGGATTGGTGAAAAACTGTTTTTT. This sequence encodes CASSTGIGEKLFF.

The chain recombines TRBV27 with TRBJ2-7; D not resolved. Between the trimmed V and J ends, which lost 6 bases and 5 bases, there was a span of 8 bases. The CDR3 totals 11 residues. The germline gives CDR1 MNHEY, CDR2 SMNVEV (reference sequence). CDR3 DNA sequence: TGTGCCAGCAGAGATAACCACGAGCAGTACTTC. Translation gives CASRDNHEQYF.

This chain links TRBV6-5 with TRBJ1-5, with D perhaps matching TRBD1 (5 bases). The germline V gene encodes CDR1 MNHEY and CDR2 SVGAGI. V lost 0 bases and J 4 bases, leaving 10 bases between the germline ends. The CDR3 loop spans 15 amino acids. The CDR3 here is CASSYSLGDNQPQHF. The CDR3, as DNA: TGTGCCAGCAGTTACTCGTTAGGGGATAATCAGCCCCAGCATTTT.

The J gene is TRBJ1-6, the V gene TRBV23-1; D possibly corresponds to TRBD1 (6 bases). TRBV23-1 is an ORF, and what it does is uncertain. Trimming removed 10 bases at V and 6 bases at J, with 16 bases between. The CDR3 covers 14 residues. The CDR3 coding sequence is TGCGCCACTGTCGGGGGGCTCGGTAATTCACCCCTCCACTTT. As protein: CATVGGLGNSPLHF.

The chain employs TRBV5-4 and TRBJ2-2; TRBD2 matches 16 bases. The CDR3 loop spans 16 amino acids. Germline CDR1 is SGHNT and CDR2 is YYREEE (reference sequence). Losses at the gene ends were 4 bases for V and 7 bases for J; bases not matched to a gene: 4. CDR3 loop: CASSRGLAGGIGELFF. Written as DNA, the CDR3 is TGTGCCAGCAGCCGGGGACTAGCGGGGGGGATCGGGGAGCTGTTTTTT.

V gene TRBV9 combines with J gene TRBJ1-6; D gene unclear. Trimming shortened V by 0 bases and J by 2 bases, and 15 bases separated the two germline ends. The germline CDR1 and CDR2 sequences are SGDLS and YYNGEE. This CDR3 contains 18 residues. The CDR3 spells CASSVGVVEYPYNSPLHF. CDR3 DNA: TGTGCCAGCAGCGTAGGCGTGGTCGAATATCCCTATAATTCACCCCTCCACTTT.

V usage is TRBV9 and J usage is TRBJ2-5; D possibly corresponds to TRBD1 (6 bases). The CDR3 has 16 residues. V was clipped by 3 bases and J by 1 base, with 16 bases between them. The germline CDR1 and CDR2 sequences are SGDLS and YYNGEE. CDR3 protein: CASSETSGHLQETQYF. DNA of the CDR3: TGTGCCAGCAGCGAGACCTCGGGACACCTCCAAGAGACCCAGTACTTC. Together with reference TRBV9 and TRBJ2-5, the CDR3 gives the full variable domain: DSGVTQTPKHLITATGQRVTLRCSPRSGDLSVYWYQQSLDQGLQFLIQYYNGEERAKGNILERFSAQQFPDLHSELNLSSLELGDSALYFCASSETSGHLQETQYFGPGTRLLVL.

The chain has TRBV15 and TRBJ2-6; D is possibly TRBD2 (5 bases). V shed 5 bases and J shed 3 bases, with 17 bases lying between them. From germline, CDR1 is LNHNV and CDR2 YYDKDF (reference sequence). CDR3 length: 17 amino acids. In DNA, the CDR3 is TGTGCCACCAGCGGTACGGGGTTAGTCGGTGGGGCCAACGTCCTGACTTTC. Its protein is CATSGTGLVGGANVLTF.